These 22 T cell receptor beta chains originate from one sample sequenced in a study of T cells after yellow fever vaccination. Using its own MiXCR run on the 5' RACE reads, TCRdb lists one record per CDR3 protein. The sample yields approximately 330,000 distinct CDR3 sequences, 4.1% seen once. This sample comprised PBMCs, obtained 5 days after the yellow fever booster vaccination. The receptors stem from a man younger than 35 who received the YFV17D yellow fever vaccine.

This clonotype has a count of ten or more. V usage is TRBV30 and J usage is TRBJ2-2; tentative D call: TRBD2 (6 bases). Germline V gives CDR1 GTSNPN, CDR2 SVGIG (reference sequence). V was trimmed by 0 bases and J by 5 bases, leaving 10 bases between them. This CDR3 is 14 amino acids long. DNA for the CDR3: TGTGCCTGGAGTGTCGGGGGTGAGACCGGGGAGCTGTTTTTT. It encodes CAWSVGGETGELFF.

This clonotype was observed a single time. This chain joins TRBV10-3 and TRBJ2-5; D is undetermined. The CDR3 runs 14 residues. The germline gives CDR1 ENHRY, CDR2 SYGVKD. V dropped 2 bases and J dropped 4 bases, with 11 bases sitting between them. CDR3 coding DNA: TGTGCCATCAGTGAGCTGGGTGATCTAGAGACCCAGTACTTC. Translation: CAISELGDLETQYF.

This clonotype occurred a few times. CDR3 amino acids: CASSRYLSPGGHSTDTQYF. In nucleotides, the CDR3 is TGTGCCAGCAGCCGCTATCTCTCTCCGGGGGGCCATTCCACAGATACGCAGTATTTT. This rearrangement joins TRBV6-6 to TRBJ2-3, with D possibly matching TRBD2 (7 bases). CDR1 is MNHNY, CDR2 SVGAGI, per germline (reference sequence). V lost 6 bases to trimming and J lost 2 bases, with 27 bases between them. This CDR3 spans 19 amino acids.

The V gene is TRBV5-5, the J gene TRBJ1-6, with D perhaps matching TRBD1 (6 bases). V was trimmed by 1 base and J by 10 bases, leaving 15 bases between them. The CDR3 runs to 15 residues. CDR1 is SGHKS and CDR2 is YYEKEE in the germline V gene (reference sequence). The CDR3 region has the DNA TGTGCCAGCAGCTTGATACAGGGCGTTGGGTCACCCCTCCACTTT. Translated: CASSLIQGVGSPLHF.

This clonotype was recorded at least ten times. The rearrangement uses TRBV28 and TRBJ2-5; 9 positions match TRBD1. This CDR3 has 17 amino acids. With V trimmed by 8 bases and J by 5 bases, 18 bases remained unmatched. CDR1 is MDHEN and CDR2 is SYDVKM in the germline V gene. The CDR3 DNA sequence: TGTGCCAGCCAAAGCCCGGAGGTGACAGGGGGTGGGGAGACCCAGTACTTC. This encodes CASQSPEVTGGGETQYF.

This clonotype was observed at least ten times. The gene calls are TRBV20-1 and TRBJ1-4; 10 nucleotides align to TRBD1. The CDR3 consists of 12 residues. V was pared by 5 bases and J by 8 bases, with 2 bases of the junction left unmatched. Germline CDR1 DFQATT, CDR2 SNEGSKA (reference sequence). CDR3 bases: TGCAGTGCTGGACAGGGGGACGAAAAACTGTTTTTT. Its protein is CSAGQGDEKLFF.

J is TRBJ2-3 and V is TRBV5-1; D unclear. The CDR3 has 15 amino acids. V was clipped by 7 bases and J by 0 bases, with 15 bases between them. CDR1 SGHRS and CDR2 YFSETQ come from the germline V gene. The CDR3 DNA is TGCGCCAGCCGAATCTCGGGTTATAGCACAGATACGCAGTATTTT. Translating gives CASRISGYSTDTQYF.

CDR3 sequence reads: CASSFRDGSTDTQYF. The CDR3 coding sequence is TGTGCCAGCAGCTTCCGGGACGGGAGCACAGATACGCAGTATTTT. This chain joins TRBV5-4 and TRBJ2-3, with D possibly being TRBD1 or TRBD2 (5 bases each). The CDR3 runs 15 residues. Germline V lookup: CDR1 SGHNT, CDR2 YYREEE (reference sequence). Trimming took 2 bases from V and 0 from J, leaving 10 bases between them. Full variable domain (remainder filled in from reference TRBV5-4 and TRBJ2-3): ETGVTQSPTHLIKTRGQQVTLRCSSQSGHNTVSWYQQALGQGPQFIFQYYREEENGRGNFPPRFSGLQFPNYSSELNVNALELDDSALYLCASSFRDGSTDTQYFGPGTRLTVL.

This clonotype was recorded a few times. This CDR3 reads CASSLVAGGNSPLHF. In DNA form, the CDR3 reads TGTGCCAGCAGCTTAGTGGCAGGGGGTAATTCACCCCTCCACTTT. V gene TRBV7-2 combines with J gene TRBJ1-6; TRBD1 matches at 7 bases. Trimming at V came to 1 base and at J to 6 bases, leaving 3 bases not matched to a gene. Germline CDR1 and CDR2: SGHTA and FQGNSA. CDR3 length equals 15 residues.

This clonotype was seen ten or more times. The rearrangement links TRBV12-3 or TRBV12-4 to TRBJ2-2; 9 nucleotides agree with TRBD1. This CDR3 contains 14 residues. Trimming cost V 5 bases and J 7 bases; bases outside gene matches: 5. The CDR3 reads CASSEQGASGELFF. Here the CDR3 DNA reads TGTGCCAGCAGTGAACAGGGGGCAAGCGGGGAGCTGTTTTTT.

This clonotype was detected a few times. The genes are TRBV7-4 and TRBJ2-7, with D hard to call. Germline CDR1 is SGHVT and CDR2 is SQSDAQ. V was shortened by 8 bases and J by 5 bases, with 16 bases between the two germline ends. The CDR3 runs 13 residues. Here the CDR3 DNA reads TGTGCCAGCGCTGGACCAAGAGTCCACGAGCAGTACTTC. Its translation: CASAGPRVHEQYF.

This clonotype was observed many times. The chain combines TRBV7-9 with TRBJ1-1, with D hard to call. The V and J ends lost 1 base and 3 bases respectively, with 9 bases between them. CDR3 length: 14 amino acids. Germline V gene data show CDR1 as SEHNR and CDR2 as FQNEAQ (reference sequence). CDR3 sequence reads: CASSLDGVYTEAFF. The CDR3 nucleotides read TGTGCCAGCAGCTTAGATGGGGTTTACACTGAAGCTTTCTTT.

The genes are TRBV11-2 and TRBJ2-5; D tentatively reads TRBD1 or TRBD2 (5 bases each). V shed 5 bases and J shed 6 bases, with 19 bases lying between them. The CDR3 totals 15 residues. Germline V gene sequence: CDR1 SGHAT, CDR2 FQNNGV. CDR3 sequence reads: CASSPPGAGHQTQYF. In DNA form, the CDR3 reads TGTGCCAGCAGCCCCCCCGGGGCAGGGCATCAGACCCAGTACTTC.

The chain couples TRBV27 to TRBJ2-6; no definite D call. Germline V gene data show CDR1 as MNHEY and CDR2 as SMNVEV (reference sequence). The CDR3 is 16 amino acids. V lost 2 bases and J 2 bases, leaving 10 bases between the germline ends. Here the CDR3 reads CASSLEGRTGANVLTF. CDR3 sequence (DNA): TGTGCCAGCAGTTTAGAAGGAAGGACTGGGGCCAACGTCCTGACTTTC.

In this sample, this clonotype turned up many times. The rearrangement uses TRBV6-2 or TRBV6-3 and TRBJ2-1; 9 nucleotides match TRBD1. Trimming removed 10 bases from V and 6 bases from J; junction bases left unmatched: 7. Germline CDR1 reads MNHEY; CDR2 reads SVGEGT. The CDR3 runs to 13 residues. The CDR3 region has the DNA TGTGCCACACTCACAGGGGGCCTCAATGAGCAGTTCTTC. Its translation: CATLTGGLNEQFF.

This clonotype was counted at least ten times. The chain is built from TRBV5-1 and TRBJ2-1, with 7 bases matching TRBD1. CDR1 is SGHRS and CDR2 is YFSETQ in the germline V gene. This CDR3 region has 12 residues. The V gene end was trimmed by 5 bases and the J gene end by 11 bases; junction bases not matched to a gene: 7. The CDR3 protein is CASRNRGPKQFF. The DNA of the CDR3 is TGCGCCAGCAGGAACAGGGGACCGAAGCAGTTCTTC.

This clonotype was counted at least ten times. J is TRBJ1-2 and V is TRBV7-6, with TRBD1 matching over 9 bases. Germline V gene lookup returns CDR1 SGHVS and CDR2 FNYEAQ. V was pared by 5 bases and J by 6 bases, with 4 bases of the junction left unmatched. CDR3 length: 13 residues. CDR3 in DNA: TGTGCCAGCAGCCCGGACAGGGGCCATGGCTACACCTTC. The encoded protein is CASSPDRGHGYTF.

This clonotype was observed a handful of times. The V gene is TRBV7-2, the J gene TRBJ1-4; D is unresolved. V was pared by 3 bases and J by 1 base, with 6 bases between. This CDR3 is built from 14 residues. Germline V gene data show CDR1 as SGHTA and CDR2 as FQGNSA. Here the CDR3 DNA reads TGTGCCAGCAGCTTTCAAGTAACTAATGAAAAACTGTTTTTT. Its translation is CASSFQVTNEKLFF.

This clonotype occurred many times. The V and J genes are TRBV4-3 and TRBJ2-3, with no clear D. V lost 3 bases and J lost 7, with 11 bases in between. The CDR3 covers 13 residues. Germline V gene lookup returns CDR1 LGHNA and CDR2 YSLEER. The CDR3 DNA follows: TGCGCCAGCAGCCAGGGATTCCGAAATACGCAGTATTTT. It specifies CASSQGFRNTQYF.

This clonotype was seen repeatedly, ten times or more. The chain recombines TRBV28 with TRBJ2-4; D is perhaps TRBD2 (5 bases). CDR1 is MDHEN and CDR2 is SYDVKM in the germline V gene. The CDR3 is 15 residues long. Trimming removed 6 bases from V and 2 bases from J, with 14 bases in between. The CDR3 DNA sequence: TGTGCCAGCAGCTACATCGGAGGCACCAAAAACATTCAGTACTTC. It encodes CASSYIGGTKNIQYF.

There are many counts of this clonotype. The V and J genes are TRBV27 and TRBJ2-5; D might be TRBD1 (7 bases). The ends were cut back, 7 bases at V and 5 bases at J, with 14 bases in the middle. Germline CDR1 reads MNHEY; CDR2 reads SMNVEV (reference sequence). The CDR3 is 13 residues long. The CDR3 DNA reads as TGTGCCAGCAAATCAGGGGGGCAGGAGACCCAGTACTTC. Translating gives CASKSGGQETQYF.

Many counts were recorded for this clonotype. The J gene is TRBJ1-1, the V gene TRBV5-1, with unresolved D. The CDR3 has 15 residues. CDR1 is SGHRS, CDR2 YFSETQ, per germline. V lost 6 bases to trimming and J lost 3 bases, with 18 bases between them. CDR3 DNA: TGCGCCAGCAAACTCGCGGACGGGTTGTACACTGAAGCTTTCTTT. Its protein is CASKLADGLYTEAFF.